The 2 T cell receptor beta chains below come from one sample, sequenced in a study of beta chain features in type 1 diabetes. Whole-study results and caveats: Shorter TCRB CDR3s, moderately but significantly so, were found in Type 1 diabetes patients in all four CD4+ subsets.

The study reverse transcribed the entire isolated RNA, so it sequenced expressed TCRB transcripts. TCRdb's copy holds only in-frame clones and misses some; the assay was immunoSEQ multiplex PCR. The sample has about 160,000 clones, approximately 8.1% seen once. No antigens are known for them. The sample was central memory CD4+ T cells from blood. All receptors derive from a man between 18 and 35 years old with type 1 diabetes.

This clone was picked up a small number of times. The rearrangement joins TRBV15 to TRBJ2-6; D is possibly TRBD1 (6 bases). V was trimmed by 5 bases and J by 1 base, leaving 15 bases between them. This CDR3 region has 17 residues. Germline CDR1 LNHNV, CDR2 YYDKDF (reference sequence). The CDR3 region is CATSDGTPRSGANVLTF. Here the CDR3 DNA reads TGTGCCACCAGCGACGGGACACCACGATCTGGGGCCAACGTCCTGACTTTC.

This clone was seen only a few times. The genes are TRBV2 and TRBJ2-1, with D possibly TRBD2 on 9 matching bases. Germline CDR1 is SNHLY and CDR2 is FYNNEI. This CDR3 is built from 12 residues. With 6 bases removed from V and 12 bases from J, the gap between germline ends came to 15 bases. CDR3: CASSSSGTGQFF. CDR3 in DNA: TGTGCCAGCAGCTCTAGCGGGACAGGGCAGTTCTTC.